Described below is a single T cell receptor beta chain sequence and its context. Its antigen remains unidentified. The data were taken from a study of T cell responses to AZD1222 COVID-19 vaccine. Overall study findings and caveats: It should be noted that donors were predominantly white British and more often female, and clonal diversity was possibly underestimated.

Trimming took 2 bases from V and 0 from J, leaving 12 bases between them. The CDR3 runs 17 residues. Per the germline V gene, CDR1 is KGHDR and CDR2 is SFDVKD. Assay: immunoSEQ multiplex PCR; the TCRdb copy retains only in-frame clones and omits some. Counted here are around 140,000 clones, approximately 93% occurring once; the ten biggest clones make up approximately 0.96%. The sequencing here drew on peripheral blood, taken on day 0 of MenACWY control vaccination. The TCR comes from an adult in good health. The rearrangement joins TRBV24-1 to TRBJ1-4; D not certain. The CDR3, as DNA: TGTGCCACCAGTGATTCCAATCACAGTGCAACTAATGAAAAACTGTTTTTT. The encoded protein is CATSDSNHSATNEKLFF.